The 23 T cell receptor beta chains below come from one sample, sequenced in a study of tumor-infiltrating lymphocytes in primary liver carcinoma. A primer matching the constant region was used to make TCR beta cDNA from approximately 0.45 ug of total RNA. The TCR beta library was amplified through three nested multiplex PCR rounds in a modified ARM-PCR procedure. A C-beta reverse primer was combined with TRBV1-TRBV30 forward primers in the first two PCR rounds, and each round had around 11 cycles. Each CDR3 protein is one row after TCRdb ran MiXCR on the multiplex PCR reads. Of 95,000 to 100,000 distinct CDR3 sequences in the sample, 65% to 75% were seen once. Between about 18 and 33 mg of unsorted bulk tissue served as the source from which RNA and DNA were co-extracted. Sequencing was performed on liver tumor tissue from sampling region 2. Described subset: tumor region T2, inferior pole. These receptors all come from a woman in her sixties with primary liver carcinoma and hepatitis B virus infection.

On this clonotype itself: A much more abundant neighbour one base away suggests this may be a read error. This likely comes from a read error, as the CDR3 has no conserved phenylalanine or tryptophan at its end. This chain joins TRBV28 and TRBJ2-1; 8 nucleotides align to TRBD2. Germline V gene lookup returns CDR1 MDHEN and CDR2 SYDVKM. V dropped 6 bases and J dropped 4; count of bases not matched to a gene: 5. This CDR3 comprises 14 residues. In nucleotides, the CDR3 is TGTGCCAGCAGCAAGACGGGAGGGTACAATGAGCAGTTCTAC. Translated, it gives CASSKTGGYNEQFY.

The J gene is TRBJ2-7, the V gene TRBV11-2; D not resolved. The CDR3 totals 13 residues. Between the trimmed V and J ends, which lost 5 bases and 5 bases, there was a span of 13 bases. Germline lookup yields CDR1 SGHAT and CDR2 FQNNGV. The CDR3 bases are TGTGCCAGCAGCCCCTGGGCGGAGCACGAGCAGTACTTC. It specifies CASSPWAEHEQYF.

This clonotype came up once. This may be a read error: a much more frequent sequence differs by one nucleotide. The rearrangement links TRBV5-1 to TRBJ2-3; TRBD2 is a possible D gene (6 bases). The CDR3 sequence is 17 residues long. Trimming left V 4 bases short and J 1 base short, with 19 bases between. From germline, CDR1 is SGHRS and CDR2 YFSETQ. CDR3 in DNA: TGCGCCAGCAGCGTTGCATCGGGACTCCAAGGCACAGATACGCAGTATTTT. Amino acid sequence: CASSVASGLQGTDTQYF.

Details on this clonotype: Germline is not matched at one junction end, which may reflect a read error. The CDR3, as DNA: TGTGTCAGCAACTTAGGGACAGGGGGCTCCCTCGAGCATTACTTC. Residues: CVSNLGTGGSLEHYF. The V gene is TRBV11-3, the J gene TRBJ2-7; 12 nucleotides line up with TRBD1. The CDR3 extends over 15 amino acids. Germline V gene sequence: CDR1 SGHNT, CDR2 YENEEA.

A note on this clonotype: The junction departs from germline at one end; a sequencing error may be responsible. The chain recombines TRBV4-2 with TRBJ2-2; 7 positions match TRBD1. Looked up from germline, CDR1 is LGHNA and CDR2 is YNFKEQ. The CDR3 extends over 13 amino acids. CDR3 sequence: CASSRTGAVELLF. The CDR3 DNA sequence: TGTGCCAGCAGCCGTACAGGGGCGGTGGAGCTGCTTTTT.

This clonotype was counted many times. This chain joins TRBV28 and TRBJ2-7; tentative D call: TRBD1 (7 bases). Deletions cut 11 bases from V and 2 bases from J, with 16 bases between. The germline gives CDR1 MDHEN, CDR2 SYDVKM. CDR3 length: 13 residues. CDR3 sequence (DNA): TGTGCCGCCACGGGGGACAGTGCCTACGAGCAGTACTTC. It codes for CAATGDSAYEQYF.

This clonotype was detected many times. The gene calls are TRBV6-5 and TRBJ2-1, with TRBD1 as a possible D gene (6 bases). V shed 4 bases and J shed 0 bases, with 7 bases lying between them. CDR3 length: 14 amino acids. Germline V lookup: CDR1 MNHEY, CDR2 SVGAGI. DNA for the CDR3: TGTGCCAGCAGTTCCAGGGGCTCCTACAATGAGCAGTTCTTC. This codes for CASSSRGSYNEQFF.

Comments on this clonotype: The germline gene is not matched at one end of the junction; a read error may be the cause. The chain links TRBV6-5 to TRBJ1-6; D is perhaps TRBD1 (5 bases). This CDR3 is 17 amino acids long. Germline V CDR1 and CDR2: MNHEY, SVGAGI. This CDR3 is CASSYSGGGAYNSPLHF. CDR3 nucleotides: TGTGCCAGCAGTTATTCGGGTGGAGGGGCCTATAATTCACCGCTCCACTTT.

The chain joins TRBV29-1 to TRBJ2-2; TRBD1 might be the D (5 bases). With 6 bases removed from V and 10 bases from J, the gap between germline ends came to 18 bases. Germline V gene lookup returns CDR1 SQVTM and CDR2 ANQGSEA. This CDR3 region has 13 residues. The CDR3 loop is CSVTGHSGEELFF. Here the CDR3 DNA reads TGCAGCGTCACTGGACACTCGGGCGAGGAGCTGTTTTTT.

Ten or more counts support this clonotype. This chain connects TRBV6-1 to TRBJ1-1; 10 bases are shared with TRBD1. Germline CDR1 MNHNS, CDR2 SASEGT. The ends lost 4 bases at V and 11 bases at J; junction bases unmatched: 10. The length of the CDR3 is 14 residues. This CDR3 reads CASSVGQGGVRAFF. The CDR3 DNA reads TGTGCCAGCAGTGTAGGACAGGGGGGAGTAAGGGCTTTCTTT.

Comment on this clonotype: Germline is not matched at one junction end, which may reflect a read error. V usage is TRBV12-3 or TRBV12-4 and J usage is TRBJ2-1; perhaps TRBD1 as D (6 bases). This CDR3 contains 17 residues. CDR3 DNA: TGTGCCACCAGTGGTGTTGCCCCGGGACAAGTCTCCAATGAGCAGTTCTTC. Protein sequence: CATSGVAPGQVSNEQFF.

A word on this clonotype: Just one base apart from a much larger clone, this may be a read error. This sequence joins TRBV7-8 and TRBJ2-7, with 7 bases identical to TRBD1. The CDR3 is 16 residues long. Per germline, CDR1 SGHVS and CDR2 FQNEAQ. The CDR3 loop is CGSSFRPGQASYEQYF. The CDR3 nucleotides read TGTGGCAGCAGCTTCCGCCCCGGACAGGCCTCCTACGAGCAGTACTTC.

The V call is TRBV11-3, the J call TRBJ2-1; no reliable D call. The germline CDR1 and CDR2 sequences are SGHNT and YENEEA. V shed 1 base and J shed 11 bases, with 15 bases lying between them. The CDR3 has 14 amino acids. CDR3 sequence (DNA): TGTGCCAGCAGCTTAGGTAACCAAGTAGTGAAGCAGTTCTTC. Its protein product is CASSLGNQVVKQFF.

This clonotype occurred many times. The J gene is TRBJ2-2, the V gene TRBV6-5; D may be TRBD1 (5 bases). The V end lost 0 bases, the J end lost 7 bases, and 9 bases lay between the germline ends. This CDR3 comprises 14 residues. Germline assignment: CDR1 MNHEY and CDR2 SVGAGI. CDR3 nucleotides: TGTGCCAGCAGTTACTCAGGGGCTGGCGGGGAGCTGTTTTTT. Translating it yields CASSYSGAGGELFF.

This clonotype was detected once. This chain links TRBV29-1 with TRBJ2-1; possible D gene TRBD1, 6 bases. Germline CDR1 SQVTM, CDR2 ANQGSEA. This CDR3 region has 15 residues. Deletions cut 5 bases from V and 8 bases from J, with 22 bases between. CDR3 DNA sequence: TGCAGCGTTCCTAACAGGGCACGGGTCGGGTATGAGCAGTTCTTC. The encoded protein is CSVPNRARVGYEQFF.

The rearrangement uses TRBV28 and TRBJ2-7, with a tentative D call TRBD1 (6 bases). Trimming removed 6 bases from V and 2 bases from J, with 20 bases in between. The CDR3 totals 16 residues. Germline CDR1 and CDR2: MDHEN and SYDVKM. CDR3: CASSSNRDITPYEQYF. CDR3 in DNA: TGTGCCAGCAGCTCGAACCGGGACATTACTCCCTACGAGCAGTACTTC.

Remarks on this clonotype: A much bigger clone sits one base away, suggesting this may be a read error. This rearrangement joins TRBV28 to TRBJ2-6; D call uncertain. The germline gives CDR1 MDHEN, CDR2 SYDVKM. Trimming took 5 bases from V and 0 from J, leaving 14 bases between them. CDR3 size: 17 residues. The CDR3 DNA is TGTGCCAGCAGTCCCGTGGGGTCTCACTCTGGGGCCAACGTCCTGACTTTC. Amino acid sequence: CASSPVGSHSGANVLTF.

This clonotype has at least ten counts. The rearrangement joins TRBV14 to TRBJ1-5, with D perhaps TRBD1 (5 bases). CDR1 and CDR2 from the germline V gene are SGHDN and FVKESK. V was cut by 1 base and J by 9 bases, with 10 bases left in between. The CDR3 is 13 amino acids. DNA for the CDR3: TGTGCCAGCAGCCAAGGGGGCGCGGGGCCCCAGCATTTT. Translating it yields CASSQGGAGPQHF.

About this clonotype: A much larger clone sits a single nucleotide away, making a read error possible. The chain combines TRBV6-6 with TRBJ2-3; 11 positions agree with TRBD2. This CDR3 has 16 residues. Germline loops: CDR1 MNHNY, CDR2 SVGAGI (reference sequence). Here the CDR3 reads CTSSSEGLAVTDTQYF. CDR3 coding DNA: TGTACCAGCAGTTCAGAGGGACTAGCGGTCACAGATACGCAGTATTTT.

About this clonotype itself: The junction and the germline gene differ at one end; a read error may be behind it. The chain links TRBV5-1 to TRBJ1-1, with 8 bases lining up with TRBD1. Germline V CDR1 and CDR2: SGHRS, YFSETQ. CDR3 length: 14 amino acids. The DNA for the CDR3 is TGCGTCAGCGGTCAGACAGGGGTGAACACTGAGGCTTTCTTT. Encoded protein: CVSGQTGVNTEAFF.

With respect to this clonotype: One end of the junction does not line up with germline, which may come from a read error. DNA of the CDR3: TGCGCCAACAGCCCAAAGGACGGGGGAGAGACCCAGTACTTC. Its translation is CANSPKDGGETQYF. The rearrangement links TRBV4-1 to TRBJ2-5; tentative D call: TRBD2 (6 bases). Germline CDR1 and CDR2: MGHRA and YSYEKL. CDR3 length: 14 amino acids.

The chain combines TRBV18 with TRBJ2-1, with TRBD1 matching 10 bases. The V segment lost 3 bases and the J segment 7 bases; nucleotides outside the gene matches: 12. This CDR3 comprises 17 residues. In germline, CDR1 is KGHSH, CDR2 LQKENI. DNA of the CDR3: TGTGCCAGCTCACCTCTGTCCCCCGGACAGGGGGGGAATGAGCAGTTCTTC. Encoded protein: CASSPLSPGQGGNEQFF.

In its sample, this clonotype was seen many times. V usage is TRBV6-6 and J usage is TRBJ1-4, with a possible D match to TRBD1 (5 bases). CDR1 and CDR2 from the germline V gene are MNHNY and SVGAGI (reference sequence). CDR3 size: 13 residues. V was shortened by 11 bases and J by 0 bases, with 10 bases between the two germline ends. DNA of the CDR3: TGTGCCGCAGGGTTGACAACTAATGAAAAACTGTTTTTT. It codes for CAAGLTTNEKLFF.